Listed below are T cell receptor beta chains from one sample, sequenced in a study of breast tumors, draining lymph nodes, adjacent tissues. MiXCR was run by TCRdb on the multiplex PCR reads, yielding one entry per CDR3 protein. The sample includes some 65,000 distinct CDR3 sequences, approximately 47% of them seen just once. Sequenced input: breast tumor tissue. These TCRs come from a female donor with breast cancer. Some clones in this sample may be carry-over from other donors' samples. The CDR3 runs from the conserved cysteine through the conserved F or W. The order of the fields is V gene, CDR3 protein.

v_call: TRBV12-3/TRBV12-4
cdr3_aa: CASSGGQGPYNEQFF

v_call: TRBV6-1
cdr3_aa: CASSWRLTYEQYF

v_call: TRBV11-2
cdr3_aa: CASSPVFPRPGGGEKLFF

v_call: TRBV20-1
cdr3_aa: CSAKKSGTGRNTEAFF

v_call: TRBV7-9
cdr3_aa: CASSFLDGTENYGYTF

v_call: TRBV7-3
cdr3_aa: CASSPYSLGLTGELFF

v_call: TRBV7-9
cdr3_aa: CASRGGRLAGAIDTQYF

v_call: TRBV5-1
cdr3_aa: CASSLFGLWDEKLFF

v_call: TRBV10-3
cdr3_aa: CAISDRGLAARGVREQYF

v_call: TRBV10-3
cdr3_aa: CAISALDYEQYF

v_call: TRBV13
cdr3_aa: CASSIGQGLGETQYF

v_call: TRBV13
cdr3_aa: CASSPSLAGAPLWEQYF

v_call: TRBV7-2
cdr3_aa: CASSLDGHPGDGYPF

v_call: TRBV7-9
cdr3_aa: CASSLEGAGATEAFF

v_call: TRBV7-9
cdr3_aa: CASSPRLAGVTMSNQPQHF

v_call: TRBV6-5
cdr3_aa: CASRGDRGSYEQYF

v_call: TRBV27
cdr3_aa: CASAGTDLREQYF

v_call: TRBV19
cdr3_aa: CASSMSASGRGTDTQYF

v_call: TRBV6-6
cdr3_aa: CASSHEVGSSSYEQYF

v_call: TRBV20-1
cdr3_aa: CSAGPTSKGRVYNEQFF

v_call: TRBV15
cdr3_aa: CATSRVFGGSGASTQYF

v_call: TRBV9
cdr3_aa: CASSGGQGAGDTQYF

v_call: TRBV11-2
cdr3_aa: CASSLVGSETQYF

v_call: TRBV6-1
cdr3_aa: CASSESIRDTQHF

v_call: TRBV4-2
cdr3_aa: CASSLGGGLLKDTQYF

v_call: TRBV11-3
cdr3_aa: CASSLASGSPDTQYF

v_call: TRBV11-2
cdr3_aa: CASSKGASYNEQFF

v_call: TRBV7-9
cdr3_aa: CASSFYICSASGATVSYEQYF

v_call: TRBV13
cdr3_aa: CASSGVPGELFF

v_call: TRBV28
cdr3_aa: CASSWAGVETQYF